This TCR beta chain was retrieved from a study of cytomegalovirus exposure and HLA in healthy donors. In the PCR, 60 Vbeta and 13 Jbeta primers were used. The data were produced by immunoSEQ multiplex PCR, yet TCRdb's version contains in-frame clones alone and is incomplete. The profile shows 150,000 to 200,000 clones, about 82% of them singletons. CDR1 SGHDT and CDR2 YYEEEE come from the germline V gene. CDR3 size: 11 residues. The V end was cut by 2 bases, the J end by 3 bases, with 2 bases between. This chain links TRBV5-6 with TRBJ2-5; D is uncertain. The source material was PBMCs. The clonotype comes from a woman in her 50s in good health and CMV-seronegative. The CDR3 sequence: CASSFKETQYF. In nucleotides, the CDR3 is TGTGCCAGCAGCTTTAAAGAGACCCAGTACTTC.